Listed here are 3 T cell receptor beta chains from one sample, sequenced in a study of blood T cell repertoires in COVID-19. The table came from immunoSEQ multiplex PCR; TCRdb's copy has only in-frame clones and leaves some out. Of some 270,000 clones listed, around 85% are singletons. Sequencing input: PBMCs or T cells enriched from blood (not recorded which). The source is a woman under 40 who had recovered from COVID-19.

The genes are TRBV4-1 and TRBJ1-4; D gene uncertain. Germline values: CDR1 MGHRA, CDR2 YSYEKL. This CDR3 spans 16 amino acids. V lost 0 bases, J lost 0 bases, and 8 bases lay in between. The chain's CDR3 is CASSQDPGATNEKLFF. The CDR3 DNA reads as TGCGCCAGCAGCCAAGATCCCGGTGCAACTAATGAAAAACTGTTTTTT.

This chain joins TRBV10-3 and TRBJ1-6; no clear D. Germline loops: CDR1 ENHRY, CDR2 SYGVKD. The CDR3 runs to 15 residues. Deletions cut 6 bases from V and 0 bases from J, with 9 bases between. This CDR3 is CAIRRANSYNSPLHF. The CDR3 DNA reads TGTGCCATCAGGCGGGCGAACTCCTATAATTCACCCCTCCACTTT.

Points on this clone: This may be a read error, as it is one base from a much larger clone. The rearrangement uses TRBV6-5 and TRBJ2-1; the D is unclear. Germline V gives CDR1 MNHEY, CDR2 SVGAGI. Deletions cut 4 bases from V and 0 bases from J, with 7 bases between. The CDR3 is 14 amino acids. The CDR3 sequence is CASSFTSSYNEQFF. CDR3 coding DNA: TGTGCCAGCAGTTTCACCAGCTCCTACAATGAGCAGTTCTTC.